This T cell receptor beta chain was captured by sequencing in a study of cytomegalovirus exposure and HLA in healthy donors. Broader study findings: Of the V segments, some could not be distinguished, including TRBV6-2 and TRBV6-3, and were excluded.

A word on this clone: Its specificity is not known.

Trimming shortened V by 6 bases and J by 4 bases, and 17 bases separated the two germline ends. The CDR3 runs 15 residues. CDR1 SNHLY and CDR2 FYNNEI come from the germline V gene. It was with 60 Vbeta and 13 Jbeta primers that the PCR ran. Clones were read by immunoSEQ multiplex PCR, and TCRdb kept only the in-frame ones, dropping some. The repertoire holds roughly 200,000 clones, around 80% seen once, with 1.5% to 2% in the top ten. The chain uses TRBV2 and TRBJ2-3; a possible D gene is TRBD2 (6 bases). The sequencing input was PBMCs. The receptor comes from a young man in good health and CMV-seronegative. The DNA of the CDR3 is TGTGCCAGCAGGGGGGGTCCGCAAAGGGCAGATACGCAGTATTTT. Translation gives CASRGGPQRADTQYF.